One and the same sample provided the 22 T cell receptor beta chains below, sequenced in a study of T cells in Graves' hyperthyroidism and ophthalmopathy. Regions amplified from RNA transcripts were the TCR beta CDR3 regions. The study used the HTBI primer set for a first-round RT-PCR of the TCR CDR3. TCRdb used MiXCR to reprocess the multiplex PCR reads, holding one entry per CDR3 protein. Of around 580,000 distinct CDR3 sequences in the sample, 16% are singletons; the top ten hold 18%. What was sequenced was blood. These receptors originate from a woman aged 18-29 years with Graves' hyperthyroidism.

V gene TRBV7-9 combines with J gene TRBJ2-6; the D gene is possibly TRBD2 (7 bases). Trimming removed 5 bases from V and 0 bases from J, with 17 bases in between. Looked up from germline, CDR1 is SEHNR and CDR2 is FQNEAQ (reference sequence). The CDR3 totals 18 residues. The CDR3 sequence is CASSPMGGPLSGANVLTF. The CDR3 region has the DNA TGTGCCAGCAGCCCCATGGGGGGGCCCCTCTCTGGGGCCAACGTCCTGACTTTC.

The chain uses TRBV4-2 and TRBJ2-7, with D perhaps TRBD1 (6 bases). The V gene's germline CDR1 is LGHNA and CDR2 YNFKEQ. Trimming shortened V by 5 bases and J by 3 bases, and 11 bases separated the two germline ends. The CDR3 length is 13 residues. CDR3: CASSANRVYEQYF. DNA of the CDR3: TGTGCCAGCAGCGCCAACAGGGTCTACGAGCAGTACTTC.

The V call is TRBV7-3, the J call TRBJ2-5; D possibly corresponds to TRBD2 (7 bases). V lost 2 bases and J 5 bases, leaving 18 bases between the germline ends. CDR3 length: 16 residues. The germline CDR1 and CDR2 sequences are SGHTA and FQGTGA. The CDR3 region is CASSLEGGGPGETQYF. The CDR3 coding sequence is TGTGCCAGCAGCTTAGAAGGCGGGGGCCCTGGGGAGACCCAGTACTTC. Full variable domain (remainder filled in from reference TRBV7-3 and TRBJ2-5): GAGVSQTPSNKVTEKGKYVELRCDPISGHTALYWYRQSLGQGPEFLIYFQGTGAADDSGLPNDRFFAVRPEGSVSTLKIQRTERGDSAVYLCASSLEGGGPGETQYFGPGTRLLVL.

This clonotype was seen many times. The J gene is TRBJ2-1, the V gene TRBV28, with a possible D match to TRBD1 (6 bases). The CDR3 is 17 residues long. Germline V gives CDR1 MDHEN, CDR2 SYDVKM. The V and J ends lost 3 bases and 8 bases respectively, with 23 bases between them. In nucleotides, the CDR3 is TGTGCCAGCAGTTTCGAGGATACCGGGACAATTTTCGATGAGCAGTTCTTC. This gives the protein CASSFEDTGTIFDEQFF. The complete variable domain, with remaining parts taken from reference TRBV28 and TRBJ2-1, reads DVKVTQSSRYLVKRTGEKVFLECVQDMDHENMFWYRQDPGLGLRLIYFSYDVKMKEKGDIPEGYSVSREKKERFSLILESASTNQTSMYLCASSFEDTGTIFDEQFFGPGTRLTVL.

This clonotype appeared many times. This chain joins TRBV12-3 or TRBV12-4 and TRBJ2-7, with TRBD1 matching over 8 bases. The CDR3 runs 14 residues. With 5 bases clipped from V and 2 bases from J, the junction kept 5 bases outside the gene matches. The CDR3 DNA reads as TGTGCCAGCAGTCCCTCGGGACAGGCCTACGAGCAGTACTTC. This translates into CASSPSGQAYEQYF.

This clonotype was detected ten times or more. The rearrangement uses TRBV6-2 or TRBV6-3 and TRBJ2-2, with D possibly TRBD1 on 5 matching bases. CDR1 and CDR2 from the germline V gene are MNHEY and SVGEGT. The length of the CDR3 is 15 residues. Trimming removed 7 bases from V and 7 bases from J, with 19 bases in between. The CDR3 protein is CASTPPGRKVGELFF. Written as DNA, the CDR3 is TGTGCCAGCACTCCACCAGGGCGGAAGGTCGGGGAGCTGTTTTTT.

In this sample, this clonotype turned up many times. This rearrangement joins TRBV12-3 or TRBV12-4 to TRBJ1-4; D gene ambiguous. The ends were cut back, 1 base at V and 10 bases at J, with 4 bases in the middle. This CDR3 spans 11 amino acids. The CDR3: CASSLEGKLFF. CDR3 coding DNA: TGTGCCAGCAGTTTAGAAGGAAAACTGTTTTTT.

The genes are TRBV29-1 and TRBJ2-3; possible D gene TRBD2, 6 bases. The V and J ends lost 7 bases and 5 bases respectively, with 19 bases between them. Germline V CDR1 and CDR2: SQVTM, ANQGSEA. This CDR3 contains 14 residues. Here the CDR3 reads CSADGLLRGDTQYF. The DNA for the CDR3 is TGCAGCGCAGACGGACTATTACGAGGAGATACGCAGTATTTT.

The chain combines TRBV4-2 with TRBJ2-2; D is unresolved. Germline V gives CDR1 LGHNA, CDR2 YNFKEQ. The V end lost 1 base, the J end lost 2 bases, and 8 bases lay between the germline ends. CDR3 length: 15 amino acids. CDR3 sequence: CASSQVNTNTGELFF. CDR3 DNA: TGTGCCAGCAGCCAAGTGAATACCAACACCGGGGAGCTGTTTTTT.

This clonotype was seen only a few times. The chain employs TRBV29-1 and TRBJ2-7; TRBD1 agrees at 9 bases. J gave up 3 bases and V 0 bases, and 6 bases lay outside the gene matches. CDR1 is SQVTM, CDR2 ANQGSEA, per germline. This CDR3 is 15 amino acids long. The CDR3 is CSVEEDLGQGYEQYF. Written as DNA, the CDR3 is TGCAGCGTTGAAGAAGACCTGGGACAGGGCTACGAGCAGTACTTC.

In this sample, this clonotype turned up many times. The rearrangement joins TRBV7-9 to TRBJ2-5; D perhaps matches TRBD2 (5 bases). Germline CDR1 and CDR2: SEHNR and FQNEAQ (reference sequence). Trimming took 0 bases from V and 3 from J, leaving 8 bases between them. This CDR3 has 14 residues. CDR3 sequence: CASSLAGEEETQYF. Here the CDR3 DNA reads TGTGCCAGCAGCTTAGCGGGAGAGGAAGAGACCCAGTACTTC.

This clonotype was recorded at least ten times. J is TRBJ2-6 and V is TRBV12-3 or TRBV12-4; maybe TRBD1 (6 bases). The germline V and J ends were trimmed by 6 bases and 2 bases, with 11 bases remaining between them. CDR3 length equals 15 residues. For the CDR3, the DNA is TGTGCCAGCAGACCTACAGGGACTGGGGCCAACGTCCTGACTTTC. It translates to CASRPTGTGANVLTF.

This clonotype was observed many times. The chain is built from TRBV6-1 and TRBJ1-1; D remains ambiguous. V lost 2 bases and J 1 base, leaving 8 bases between the germline ends. Germline loops: CDR1 MNHNS, CDR2 SASEGT. The CDR3 extends over 14 amino acids. The CDR3 DNA is TGTGCCAGCAGTGAATGGTTGGAGAACACTGAAGCTTTCTTT. This gives the protein CASSEWLENTEAFF.

This clonotype was observed at least ten times. The chain combines TRBV7-9 with TRBJ1-2, with TRBD1 matching 8 bases. Germline V gives CDR1 SEHNR, CDR2 FQNEAQ (reference sequence). J lost 2 bases, V lost 1 base, and 6 bases had no gene match. The CDR3 totals 16 residues. CDR3 in DNA: TGTGCCAGCAGCTTAGGGGGACAGGAAACGAACTATGGCTACACCTTC. Its protein is CASSLGGQETNYGYTF.

This clonotype was found many times. The V and J genes are TRBV12-3 or TRBV12-4 and TRBJ1-3; 7 nucleotides align to TRBD1. Losses at the gene ends were 6 bases for V and 0 bases for J; bases not matched to a gene: 8. The CDR3 loop spans 16 amino acids. CDR3 loop: CASRQGGHLSGNTIYF. As DNA, the CDR3 is TGTGCCAGCAGGCAGGGGGGACACCTCTCTGGAAACACCATATATTTT.

As to this clonotype: Possible read error: a much larger clone is one base away. The chain recombines TRBV5-1 with TRBJ2-3; 7 bases are a match to TRBD2. This CDR3 has 16 residues. Per the germline V gene, CDR1 is SGHRS and CDR2 is YFSETQ. In DNA, the CDR3 is TGCGCCGGCAGCTTGCCTAGCGGAGCGGGCACAGATACGCAGTATTTT. Amino acid sequence: CAGSLPSGAGTDTQYF.

The chain uses TRBV24-1 and TRBJ2-1; D gene uncertain. Germline CDR1 reads KGHDR; CDR2 reads SFDVKD. Trimming removed 4 bases at V and 15 bases at J, with 15 bases between. The CDR3 extends over 12 amino acids. The CDR3 sequence: CATSETGYLVFF. The CDR3, as DNA: TGTGCCACCAGTGAAACCGGGTATTTAGTGTTCTTC.

This clonotype was recorded a few times. The rearrangement links TRBV4-3 to TRBJ2-3; TRBD2 matches 9 bases. V lost 1 base and J lost 3; bases outside the gene matches: 8. Germline assignment: CDR1 LGHNA and CDR2 YSLEER. The CDR3 is 17 amino acids. Here the CDR3 DNA reads TGCGCCAGCAGCCAAGGAAGGGCGGGGGGGCCGACAGATACGCAGTATTTT. It translates to CASSQGRAGGPTDTQYF.

In the case of this clonotype: A much larger clone lies one base from this, so it may be a read error. The chain couples TRBV5-1 to TRBJ2-1, with 8 bases lining up with TRBD1. CDR3 length: 17 amino acids. Germline V gives CDR1 SGHRS, CDR2 YFSETQ. The DNA of the CDR3 is TGCGTCAGCAGCGCCGGACAGGGTGCCTCAGCCTACAATGAGCAGTTCTTC. It translates to CVSSAGQGASAYNEQFF.

This clonotype has ten or more counts. The chain links TRBV3-1 to TRBJ2-1, with D tentatively TRBD2 (5 bases). CDR3 length: 15 residues. Germline values: CDR1 LGHDT, CDR2 YNNKEL (reference sequence). Deletions cut 5 bases from V and 8 bases from J, with 19 bases between. CDR3 nucleotide sequence: TGTGCCAGCAGCTCCCAGGTAGAGGGAATCGATGAGCAGTTCTTC. It translates to CASSSQVEGIDEQFF.

This clonotype was found a few times. The rearrangement joins TRBV11-2 to TRBJ2-2, with no clear D. The CDR3 is 14 residues long. Germline V lookup: CDR1 SGHAT, CDR2 FQNNGV. Trimming removed 7 bases from V and 7 bases from J, with 16 bases in between. As DNA, the CDR3 is TGTGCCAGCACGAGAGTCAGGACCGGCGGGGAGCTGTTTTTT. This codes for CASTRVRTGGELFF.

Only a few counts were recorded for this clonotype. The J gene is TRBJ2-2, the V gene TRBV27; D uncertain. Trimming removed 0 bases at V and 1 base at J, with 6 bases between. The length of the CDR3 is 15 residues. CDR1 and CDR2 (germline): MNHEY, SMNVEV (reference sequence). The CDR3 sequence is CASSLSLRNTGELFF. The CDR3 coding sequence is TGTGCCAGCAGTTTATCGCTCCGGAACACCGGGGAGCTGTTTTTT.